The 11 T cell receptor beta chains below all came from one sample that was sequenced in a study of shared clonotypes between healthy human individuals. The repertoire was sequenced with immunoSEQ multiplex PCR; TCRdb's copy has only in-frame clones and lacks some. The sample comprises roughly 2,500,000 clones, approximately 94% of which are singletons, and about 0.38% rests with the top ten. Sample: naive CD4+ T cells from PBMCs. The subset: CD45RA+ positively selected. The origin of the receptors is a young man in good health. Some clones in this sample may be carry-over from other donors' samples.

The CDR3 coding sequence is TGTGCCAGCAGTCCCTCACGTTACTACAATGAGCAGTTCTTC. It encodes CASSPSRYYNEQFF. The chain joins TRBV28 to TRBJ2-1; D is unclear. The CDR3 totals 14 residues. Trimming took off 5 bases at V and 3 bases at J, with 11 bases between the two ends. Germline values: CDR1 MDHEN, CDR2 SYDVKM.

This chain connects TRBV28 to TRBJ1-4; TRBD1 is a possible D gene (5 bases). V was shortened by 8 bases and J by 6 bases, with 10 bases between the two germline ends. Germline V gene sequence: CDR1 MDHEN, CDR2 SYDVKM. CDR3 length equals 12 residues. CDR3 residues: CASGAGHEKLFF. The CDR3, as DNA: TGTGCCAGCGGGGCTGGGCATGAAAAACTGTTTTTT.

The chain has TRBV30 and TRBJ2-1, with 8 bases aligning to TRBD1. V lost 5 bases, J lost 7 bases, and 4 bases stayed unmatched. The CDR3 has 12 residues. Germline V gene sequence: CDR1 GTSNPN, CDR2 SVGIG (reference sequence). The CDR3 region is CAWGQGGNEQFF. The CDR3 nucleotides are TGTGCCTGGGGACAGGGTGGGAATGAGCAGTTCTTC.

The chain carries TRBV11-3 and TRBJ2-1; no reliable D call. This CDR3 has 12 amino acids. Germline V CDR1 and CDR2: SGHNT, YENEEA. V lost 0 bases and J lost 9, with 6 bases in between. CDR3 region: CASSLDASEQFF. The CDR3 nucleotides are TGTGCCAGCAGCTTAGATGCCAGTGAGCAGTTCTTC.

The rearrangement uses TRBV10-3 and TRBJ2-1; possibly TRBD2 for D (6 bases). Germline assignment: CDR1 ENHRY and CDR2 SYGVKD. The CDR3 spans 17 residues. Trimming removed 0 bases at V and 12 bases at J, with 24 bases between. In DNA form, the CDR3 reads TGTGCCATCAGTGAGTCGGTAGGGACTGAAAGTACCCGGGTGCAGTTCTTC. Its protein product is CAISESVGTESTRVQFF.

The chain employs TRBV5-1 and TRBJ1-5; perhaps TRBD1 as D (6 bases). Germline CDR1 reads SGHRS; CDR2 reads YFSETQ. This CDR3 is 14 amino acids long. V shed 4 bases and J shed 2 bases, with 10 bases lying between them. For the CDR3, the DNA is TGCGCCAGCAGCCAATCAGGGGGCAATCAGCCCCAGCATTTT. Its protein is CASSQSGGNQPQHF. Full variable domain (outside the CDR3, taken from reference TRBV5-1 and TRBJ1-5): KAGVTQTPRYLIKTRGQQVTLSCSPISGHRSVSWYQQTPGQGLQFLFEYFSETQRNKGNFPGRFSGRQFSNSRSEMNVSTLELGDSALYLCASSQSGGNQPQHFGDGTRLSIL.

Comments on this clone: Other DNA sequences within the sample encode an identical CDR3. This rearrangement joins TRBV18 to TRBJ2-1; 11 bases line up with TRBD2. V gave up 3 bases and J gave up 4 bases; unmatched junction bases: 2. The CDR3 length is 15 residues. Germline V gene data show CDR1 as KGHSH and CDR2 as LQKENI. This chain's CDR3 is CASSPVAGGYNEQFF. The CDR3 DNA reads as TGTGCCAGCTCACCGGTAGCGGGAGGGTACAATGAGCAGTTCTTC.

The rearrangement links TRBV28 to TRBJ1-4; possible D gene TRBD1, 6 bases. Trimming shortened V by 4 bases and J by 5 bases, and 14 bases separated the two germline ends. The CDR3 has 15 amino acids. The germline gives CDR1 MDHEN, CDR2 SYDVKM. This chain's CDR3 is CASSYLGQLNEKLFF. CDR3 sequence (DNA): TGTGCCAGCAGTTATCTCGGACAGTTAAATGAAAAACTGTTTTTT.

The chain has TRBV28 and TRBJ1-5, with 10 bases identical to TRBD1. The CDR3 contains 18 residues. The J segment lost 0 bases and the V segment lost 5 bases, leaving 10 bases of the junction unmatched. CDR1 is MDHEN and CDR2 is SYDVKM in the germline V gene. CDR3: CASSQPGQGRDSNQPQHF. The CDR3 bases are TGTGCCAGCAGTCAACCGGGACAGGGGAGGGATAGCAATCAGCCCCAGCATTTT.

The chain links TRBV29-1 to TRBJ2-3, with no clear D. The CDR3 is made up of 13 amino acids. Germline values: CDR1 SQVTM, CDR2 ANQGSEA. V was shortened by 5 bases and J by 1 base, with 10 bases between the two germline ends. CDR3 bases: TGCAGCGTTTCAGGCTCTGGCACAGATACGCAGTATTTT. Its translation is CSVSGSGTDTQYF.

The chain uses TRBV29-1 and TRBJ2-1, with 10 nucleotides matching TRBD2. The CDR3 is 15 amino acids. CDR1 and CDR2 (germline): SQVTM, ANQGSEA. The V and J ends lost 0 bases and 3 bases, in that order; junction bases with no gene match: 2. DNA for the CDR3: TGCAGCGTTGAAGACGCTAGCGGGGGCTACAATGAGCAGTTCTTC. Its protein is CSVEDASGGYNEQFF.